The present TCR beta chain was sequenced within a study of blood T cell repertoires in COVID-19. About the study: Specimens from acute and convalescent COVID-19 originated in the United States, Italy and Spain. T cells, B-cell-depleted T cells, or PBMCs provided the cDNA or gDNA that served as material.

The V end lost 1 base, the J end lost 5 bases, and 13 bases lay between the germline ends. CDR3 size: 15 residues. CDR1 SEHNR and CDR2 FQNEAQ come from the germline V gene (reference sequence). The authors' processing: Quantification of nucleated cells was approximated via reference gene primer amplification. Sequencing was performed with immunoSEQ multiplex PCR; in TCRdb, only in-frame clones are kept and a portion is missing. That table is the source of V, J and clone size, and D and trimming were worked out from the DNA. The repertoire holds over 200,000 clones, approximately 89% seen once, with around 9.1% in the top ten. A few counts support this clone.

The sequenced material came from peripheral blood. The receptor was isolated from a man aged 35-49 years who had recovered from COVID-19. This sequence joins TRBV7-9 and TRBJ2-3; the D gene is possibly TRBD2 (6 bases). In DNA form, the CDR3 reads TGTGCCAGCAGCTTAGACGGGAGTGTGGGAGATACGCAGTATTTT. Amino acids: CASSLDGSVGDTQYF.